This T cell receptor (beta chain) was sequenced during a study of T-cell reconstitution after alpha-beta-depleted transplantation in children. General observations from the study: Recipient T cells and thymic progenitors that survived were the source of the high TCRbeta diversity seen at day 60 in some patients. Alpha-beta T cells present about two months after transplant were reported to originate from several hundred expanded graft clones. T-cell counts and diversity at one year following transplant were attributed mainly to newly produced T cells.

The CDR3 has 15 residues. Germline V gene lookup returns CDR1 SGHRS and CDR2 YFSETQ. V was clipped by 6 bases and J by 0 bases; unmatched bases: 8. This clonotype showed up many times. The antigen is undetermined. Unique molecular identifiers were used in preparing the TCRbeta library. Via MiXCR, TCRdb re-called the PCR reads, giving one row per CDR3 protein. The table includes approximately 190,000 distinct CDR3 sequences, approximately 6.8% detected once. The chain links TRBV5-1 to TRBJ1-1; TRBD1 aligns across 7 bases. This material consisted of PBMCs, taken before TCRalphabeta/CD19-depleted stem cell transplant. This clonotype originated in a girl in the first two years of life with combined immunodeficiency, due to receive a stem cell transplant. The CDR3 loop reads CASTIGGQLNTEAFF. The CDR3, as DNA: TGCGCCAGCACCATCGGGGGACAGCTGAACACTGAAGCTTTCTTT.